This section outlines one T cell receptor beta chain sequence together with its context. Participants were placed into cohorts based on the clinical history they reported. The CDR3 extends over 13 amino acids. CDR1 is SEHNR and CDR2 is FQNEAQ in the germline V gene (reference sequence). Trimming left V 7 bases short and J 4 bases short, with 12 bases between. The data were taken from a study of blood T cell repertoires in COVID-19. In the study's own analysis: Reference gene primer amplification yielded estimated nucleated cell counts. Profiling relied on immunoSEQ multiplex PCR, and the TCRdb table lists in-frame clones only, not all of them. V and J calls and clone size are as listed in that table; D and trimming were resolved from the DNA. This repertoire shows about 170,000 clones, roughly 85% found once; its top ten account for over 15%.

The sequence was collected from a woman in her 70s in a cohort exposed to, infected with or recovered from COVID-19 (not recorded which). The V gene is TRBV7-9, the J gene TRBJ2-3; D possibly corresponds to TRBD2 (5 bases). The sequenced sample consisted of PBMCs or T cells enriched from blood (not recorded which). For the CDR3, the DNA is TGTGCCAGCACCTCCCCCGGGGCAGATACGCAGTATTTT. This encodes CASTSPGADTQYF.